Shown below are 13 T cell receptor beta chains from a single sample sequenced in a study of cytomegalovirus exposure and HLA in healthy donors. The data were produced by immunoSEQ multiplex PCR, yet TCRdb's version contains in-frame clones alone and is incomplete. This table has 86,000 or so clones, about 96% appearing once. Sequencing input: PBMCs. These receptors all stem from a man between 18 and 29 years old in good health and CMV-seropositive.

The genes are TRBV7-9 and TRBJ1-5; D unresolved. The V end was cut by 6 bases, the J end by 0 bases, with 3 bases between. Germline V gene data show CDR1 as SEHNR and CDR2 as FQNEAQ (reference sequence). The CDR3 runs 12 residues. The CDR3 nucleotides read TGTGCCAGCAGTATTAGCAATCAGCCCCAGCATTTT. Its protein is CASSISNQPQHF.

The chain joins TRBV30 to TRBJ2-7; 8 bases agree with TRBD1. The germline V gene has CDR1 GTSNPN and CDR2 SVGIG (reference sequence). The CDR3 is 14 amino acids. With V trimmed by 3 bases and J by 4 bases, 8 bases remained unmatched. The CDR3: CAWSSGQGAYEQYF. In nucleotides, the CDR3 is TGTGCCTGGAGCTCCGGGCAGGGGGCGTACGAGCAGTACTTC.

The J gene is TRBJ1-2, the V gene TRBV6-6, with 7 nucleotides matching TRBD1. Germline assignment: CDR1 MNHNY and CDR2 SVGAGI (reference sequence). The V gene end was trimmed by 5 bases and the J gene end by 1 base; junction bases not matched to a gene: 7. The CDR3 has 15 residues. CDR3 in amino acids: CASSPRAGGNYGYTF. CDR3 nucleotides: TGTGCCAGCAGTCCGCGGGCAGGGGGTAACTATGGCTACACCTTC.

This chain joins TRBV6-5 and TRBJ2-1; D perhaps matches TRBD2 (5 bases). There are 13 residues in the CDR3. CDR1 MNHEY and CDR2 SVGAGI come from the germline V gene. Trimming cost V 5 bases and J 9 bases, with 14 bases left between them. CDR3 coding DNA: TGTGCCAGCAGTACGACCGGACTTACTGAGCAGTTCTTC. Protein product: CASSTTGLTEQFF.

The CDR3 DNA reads as TGTGCCAGCAGGTCCAGGGGTAACTATGGCTACACCTTC. Translating gives CASRSRGNYGYTF. The rearrangement joins TRBV6-5 to TRBJ1-2, with D possibly matching TRBD1 (6 bases). V lost 6 bases to trimming and J lost 1 base, with 9 bases between them. The length of the CDR3 is 13 residues. In germline, CDR1 is MNHEY, CDR2 SVGAGI.

V and J are TRBV2 and TRBJ2-1, with TRBD1 matching 12 bases. V lost 4 bases, J lost 4 bases, and 11 bases stayed unmatched. The CDR3 runs to 18 residues. Germline V gene lookup returns CDR1 SNHLY and CDR2 FYNNEI. CDR3 nucleotide sequence: TGTGCCAGCAGTGGGGGGGACAGGGGGCATAGAACGTACAATGAGCAGTTCTTC. It yields the protein CASSGGDRGHRTYNEQFF.

The count of this clone is one. The rearrangement uses TRBV2 and TRBJ1-1, with 9 bases aligning to TRBD1. Losses at the gene ends were 4 bases for V and 6 bases for J; bases not matched to a gene: 0. Germline lookup yields CDR1 SNHLY and CDR2 FYNNEI. The length of the CDR3 is 12 residues. As DNA, the CDR3 is TGTGCCAGCAGTGGACAGGGGGCTGAAGCTTTCTTT. This translates into CASSGQGAEAFF. The variable domain in full, completed from reference TRBV2 and TRBJ1-1, reads EPEVTQTPSHQVTQMGQEVILRCVPISNHLYFYWYRQILGQKVEFLVSFYNNEISEKSEIFDDQFSVERPDGSNFTLKIRSTKLEDSAMYFCASSGQGAEAFFGQGTRLTVV.

This clone has only one observation. The rearrangement joins TRBV21-1 to TRBJ2-2; TRBD2, the table's D call, lacks a check against the DNA. TRBV21-1 is tagged as a pseudogene. The CDR3 runs to 17 residues. Written as DNA, the CDR3 is TGTGCCAGCAGCAAAAGTCTAGGAGCTTTGAGGGCCGGGGAGCTGTTTTTT. Protein product: CASSKSLGALRAGELFF.

The V and J genes are TRBV5-8 and TRBJ1-5, with D hard to call. Germline CDR1 and CDR2: SGHTS and YDEGEE. With 1 base removed from V and 7 bases from J, the gap between germline ends came to 9 bases. This CDR3 has 13 residues. The CDR3 DNA follows: TGTGCCAGCAGCTTGAATCTGCGACAGCCCCAGCATTTT. Encoded protein: CASSLNLRQPQHF.

The chain has TRBV5-1 and TRBJ2-2; TRBD1 matches at 9 bases. CDR3 size: 14 residues. In germline, CDR1 is SGHRS, CDR2 YFSETQ. V dropped 7 bases and J dropped 0; count of bases not matched to a gene: 1. The DNA for the CDR3 is TGCGCCAGCGGGACAGGGACGAACACCGGGGAGCTGTTTTTT. Translating it yields CASGTGTNTGELFF.

This clone was observed a single time. V and J are TRBV11-2 and TRBJ2-1, with 11 bases identical to TRBD2. Germline V gene data show CDR1 as SGHAT and CDR2 as FQNNGV. With V trimmed by 3 bases and J by 5 bases, 3 bases remained unmatched. The CDR3 is made up of 15 amino acids. The CDR3 sequence: CASSFGLAGHNEQFF. The CDR3 DNA is TGTGCCAGCAGCTTCGGACTAGCGGGTCACAATGAGCAGTTCTTC.

In DNA form, the CDR3 reads TGCGCCAGCAGTCAGGGACAGATCGTATATGGCTACACCTTC. It translates to CASSQGQIVYGYTF. The genes are TRBV5-1 and TRBJ1-2, with TRBD1 identical over 7 bases. CDR3 length equals 14 residues. Germline CDR1 reads SGHRS; CDR2 reads YFSETQ. J was trimmed by 5 bases and V by 5 bases; bases with no gene match: 9.

The chain recombines TRBV5-8 with TRBJ2-3, with TRBD1 matching over 7 bases. V lost 4 bases and J lost 2; bases outside the gene matches: 7. The CDR3 sequence is 15 residues long. Germline CDR1 reads SGHTS; CDR2 reads YDEGEE. The CDR3, as DNA: TGTGCCAGCAGCCTGAGACAGGGAACCACAGATACGCAGTATTTT. This encodes CASSLRQGTTDTQYF.